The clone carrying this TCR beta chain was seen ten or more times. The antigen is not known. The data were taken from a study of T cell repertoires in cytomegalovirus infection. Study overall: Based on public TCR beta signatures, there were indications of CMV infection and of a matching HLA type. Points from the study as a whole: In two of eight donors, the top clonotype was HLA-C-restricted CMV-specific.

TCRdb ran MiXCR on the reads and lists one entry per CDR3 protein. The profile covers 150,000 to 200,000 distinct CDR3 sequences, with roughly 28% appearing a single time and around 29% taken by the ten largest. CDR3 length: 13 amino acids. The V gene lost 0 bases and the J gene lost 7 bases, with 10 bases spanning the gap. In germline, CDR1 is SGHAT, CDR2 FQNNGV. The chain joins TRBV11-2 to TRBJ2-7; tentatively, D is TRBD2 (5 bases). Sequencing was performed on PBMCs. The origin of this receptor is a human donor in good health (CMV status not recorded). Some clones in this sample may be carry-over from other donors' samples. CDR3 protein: CASSLDPRGEQYF. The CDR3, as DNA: TGTGCCAGCAGCTTAGATCCTCGGGGAGAGCAGTACTTC.